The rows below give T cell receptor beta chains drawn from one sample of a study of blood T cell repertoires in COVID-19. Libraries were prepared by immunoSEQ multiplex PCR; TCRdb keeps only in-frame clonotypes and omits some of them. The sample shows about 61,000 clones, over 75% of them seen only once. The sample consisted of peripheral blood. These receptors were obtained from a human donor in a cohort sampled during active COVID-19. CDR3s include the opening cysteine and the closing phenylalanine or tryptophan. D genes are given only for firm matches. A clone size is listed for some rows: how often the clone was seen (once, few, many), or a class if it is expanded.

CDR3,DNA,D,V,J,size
CASSPGGSEDIQYF,TGTGCCAGCAGCCCGGGGGGCAGCGAGGACATTCAGTACTTC,.,TRBV4-2,TRBJ2-4,.
CASSVGRGSGANVLTF,TGTGCCAGCAGTGTTGGCAGGGGGTCTGGGGCCAACGTCCTGACTTTC,TRBD1,TRBV2,TRBJ2-6,.
CASSLSAGLARREQYF,TGTGCCAGCAGTTTATCTGCTGGACTAGCTCGTCGGGAGCAGTACTTC,TRBD2,TRBV27,TRBJ2-7,.
CAIPSRDRGPDGYTF,TGTGCCATCCCCTCCCGGGACAGGGGGCCGGATGGCTACACCTTC,TRBD1,TRBV28,TRBJ1-2,.
CASSLGQGNQPQHF,TGTGCCAGTAGTTTGGGACAGGGAAATCAGCCCCAGCATTTT,TRBD1,TRBV19,TRBJ1-5,.
CASSLSSGTYNEQFF,TGCGCCAGCAGTTTAAGTTCCGGGACTTACAATGAGCAGTTCTTC,.,TRBV4-1,TRBJ2-1,.
CASSPQTYYEQYF,TGCGCCAGCAGCCCTCAGACATACTACGAGCAGTACTTC,.,TRBV4-3,TRBJ2-7,few
CASSSLTGLLWDTEAFF,TGTGCCAGCAGCTCGTTGACAGGACTCCTATGGGACACTGAAGCTTTCTTT,.,TRBV5-6,TRBJ1-1,.
CASSLESGNRETQYF,TGTGCCAGCAGCTTAGAGAGCGGGAACAGGGAGACCCAGTACTTC,TRBD2,TRBV7-9,TRBJ2-5,.
CASSYEYRGNYGYTF,TGTGCCAGCAGTTATGAGTATAGGGGAAACTATGGCTACACCTTC,.,TRBV6-5,TRBJ1-2,.
CASSFTMGTGGNWGNEQFF,TGTGCCAGCAGCTTCACCATGGGCACGGGGGGGAATTGGGGCAATGAGCAGTTCTTC,TRBD2,TRBV7-2,TRBJ2-1,.
CASSLTSDKETQYF,TGTGCCAGCAGTCTGACTAGCGATAAAGAGACCCAGTACTTC,TRBD2,TRBV28,TRBJ2-5,once
CASSSPGGQYF,TGTGCCAGCAGTTCCCCCGGGGGACAGTACTTC,.,TRBV27,TRBJ2-7,.
CASSFSGAIYEQYF,TGTGCCAGCAGTTTTAGCGGCGCTATATACGAGCAGTACTTC,.,TRBV27,TRBJ2-7,few
CASSLAPGAVVQDTQYF,TGTGCCAGCAGCTTGGCCCCAGGGGCGGTAGTCCAAGATACGCAGTATTTT,.,TRBV5-5,TRBJ2-3,.
CASRETGTYEQYF,TGTGCCAGCAGAGAGACAGGAACCTACGAGCAGTACTTC,.,TRBV6-5,TRBJ2-7,.
CASSLRQGENQNYGYTF,TGTGCCAGCAGTTTGAGACAGGGAGAAAATCAAAACTATGGCTACACCTTC,TRBD1,TRBV27,TRBJ1-2,.
CASSKDRWSYTF,TGTGCCAGCAGCAAAGACAGGTGGAGCTACACCTTC,.,TRBV6-5,TRBJ1-2,.
CASGPTSGSYNEQFF,TGTGCCAGCGGTCCGACTAGCGGATCCTACAATGAGCAGTTCTTC,TRBD2,TRBV6-4,TRBJ2-1,few
CATSDSRGGETQYF,TGTGCCACCAGTGACTCCCGGGGGGGGGAGACCCAGTACTTC,TRBD2,TRBV24-1,TRBJ2-5,.
CASSLRLTEWVAGKLKGETQYF,TGCGCCAGCAGCTTGAGGCTTACGGAGTGGGTAGCGGGGAAACTAAAGGGAGAGACCCAGTACTTC,TRBD2,TRBV5-1,TRBJ2-5,.
CASSMLASGAYEQYF,TGTGCCAGTAGTATGCTGGCTAGCGGCGCCTACGAGCAGTACTTC,TRBD2,TRBV19,TRBJ2-7,.
CASSQSAGTGGNEQYF,TGCGCCAGCAGCCAATCTGCCGGGACAGGAGGCAACGAGCAGTACTTC,TRBD1,TRBV4-3,TRBJ2-7,.
CASSLGGSAYGYTF,TGTGCCAGCAGCTTAGGGGGCAGCGCCTATGGCTACACCTTC,.,TRBV7-2,TRBJ1-2,.
CARITGNNEQFF,TGTGCCAGGATTACAGGGAACAATGAGCAGTTCTTC,.,TRBV2,TRBJ2-1,.
CASNPGQGALNYGYTF,TGTGCCAGCAATCCGGGACAGGGGGCACTTAACTATGGCTACACCTTC,TRBD1,TRBV2,TRBJ1-2,once
CASSSEYGGYTF,TGTGCCAGCAGCTCCGAGTACGGTGGCTACACCTTC,.,TRBV7-2,TRBJ1-2,.
CASSRTGRQYEQYF,TGCGCCAGCAGCAGGACAGGGAGACAGTACGAGCAGTACTTC,TRBD1,TRBV5-1,TRBJ2-7,.
CASSYTLGAEQYF,TGCGCCAGCAGTTACACTTTGGGAGCCGAGCAGTACTTC,.,TRBV5-1,TRBJ2-7,few
CASSKGGQGRCPEAFF,TGTGCCAGCAGCAAAGGGGGGCAGGGCCGGTGCCCTGAAGCTTTCTTT,.,TRBV21-1,TRBJ1-1,few
CASSRSSYQGVNEQYF,TGTGCCAGCAGCCGATCATCTTACCAAGGGGTAAACGAGCAGTACTTC,.,TRBV7-9,TRBJ2-7,.